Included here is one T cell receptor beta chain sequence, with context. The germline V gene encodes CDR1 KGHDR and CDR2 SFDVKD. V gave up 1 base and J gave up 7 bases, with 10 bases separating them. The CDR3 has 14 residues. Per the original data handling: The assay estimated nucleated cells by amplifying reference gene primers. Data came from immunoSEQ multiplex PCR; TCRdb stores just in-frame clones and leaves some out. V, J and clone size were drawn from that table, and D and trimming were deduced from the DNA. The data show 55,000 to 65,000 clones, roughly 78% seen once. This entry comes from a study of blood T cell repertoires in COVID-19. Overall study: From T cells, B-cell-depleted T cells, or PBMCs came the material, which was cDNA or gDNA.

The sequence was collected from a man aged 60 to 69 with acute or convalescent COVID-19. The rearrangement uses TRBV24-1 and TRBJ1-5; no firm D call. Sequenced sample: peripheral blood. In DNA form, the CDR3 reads TGTGCCACCAGTGATTTTCTGCAGAACCAGCCCCAGCATTTT. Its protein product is CATSDFLQNQPQHF.